This TCR beta chain appears in the sequencing data of a study of cytomegalovirus exposure and HLA in healthy donors. The CDR3 sequence is 14 residues long. CDR1 and CDR2 (germline): SGHRS, YFSETQ. The V end lost 4 bases, the J end lost 0 bases, and 11 bases lay between the germline ends. The study ran its PCR with 60 Vbeta and 13 Jbeta primers. Some clones are missing from TCRdb's copy, which holds only in-frame ones; the method was immunoSEQ multiplex PCR. The sample consists of about 150,000 clones, 55% to 85% of them appearing once. The source of this sequence is a man aged 35-49 years in good health and CMV-seronegative. Sequenced: PBMCs. V is TRBV5-1 and J is TRBJ2-7, with D perhaps TRBD1 (5 bases). The CDR3 DNA reads TGCGCCAGCAGCGTACAGGCACACTCCTACGAGCAGTACTTC. It yields the protein CASSVQAHSYEQYF.